One TCR beta chain is described in this entry. The antigen remains undetermined. The CDR3 contains 13 residues. The V and J ends lost 8 bases and 2 bases respectively, with 12 bases between them. In germline, CDR1 is SNHLY, CDR2 FYNNEI. These data are taken from a study of T cell responses to AZD1222 COVID-19 vaccine. The overall study: Second doses at about 4 or about 12 weeks were pooled.

Findings and caveats of the study: Spike-specific TCR repertoires showed rising breadth and depth after two AZD1222 doses. Baseline seropositives among AZD1222 recipients totaled only 5 or 6.

Libraries were prepared by immunoSEQ multiplex PCR; TCRdb keeps only in-frame clonotypes and omits some of them. The table records approximately 260,000 clones, approximately 93% of them present only once. The origin of this receptor is an adult in good health. The specimen was peripheral blood, collected on day 0 of AZD1222 vaccination. The rearrangement uses TRBV2 and TRBJ1-2; possibly TRBD1 for D (6 bases). CDR3 sequence: CASGGRANYGYTF. The DNA of the CDR3 is TGTGCCAGCGGGGGGCGGGCCAACTATGGCTACACCTTC.